This is a list of T cell receptor beta chains from one sample in a study of blood T cell repertoires in COVID-19. Here immunoSEQ multiplex PCR was the method, and the copy in TCRdb shows in-frame clones only, minus some. The sample yields 55,000 to 70,000 clones, around 86% seen once. Sequencing was done on a sample of peripheral blood. The receptors were gathered from a woman younger than 30 with acute or convalescent COVID-19. CDR3s include the opening cysteine and the closing phenylalanine or tryptophan. The D gene is left open where the match is weak. Only some rows state a clone size, as once, few, many or a class for expanded clones.

V gene: TRBV7-9
D gene: NA
clone size: NA
J gene: TRBJ2-7
CDR3 DNA: TGTGCCAGCAGCGCGCGGGACCCAAACTTATCCGAGCAGTACTTC
CDR3 protein: CASSARDPNLSEQYF

V gene: TRBV27
D gene: TRBD1
clone size: NA
J gene: TRBJ1-4
CDR3 DNA: TGTGCCAGCAGGCCAAACAGGGGAACTAATGAAAAACTGTTTTTT
CDR3 protein: CASRPNRGTNEKLFF

V gene: TRBV19
D gene: NA
clone size: NA
J gene: TRBJ1-1
CDR3 DNA: TGTGCCAGTAGTATAGATCATGGCAGGGTCGGCACTGAAGCTTTCTTT
CDR3 protein: CASSIDHGRVGTEAFF

V gene: TRBV6-1
D gene: NA
clone size: NA
J gene: TRBJ1-2
CDR3 DNA: TGTGCCAGCAGTGAAAGGCGGTATGGCTACACCTTC
CDR3 protein: CASSERRYGYTF

V gene: TRBV9
D gene: TRBD1
clone size: NA
J gene: TRBJ1-2
CDR3 DNA: TGTGCCAGCAGCGCCGCACGGGACAGGGGCCATGGCTACACCTTC
CDR3 protein: CASSAARDRGHGYTF

V gene: TRBV19
D gene: NA
clone size: NA
J gene: TRBJ2-3
CDR3 DNA: TGTGCCAGTAGTCTGGCCAGCACAGATACGCAGTATTTT
CDR3 protein: CASSLASTDTQYF

V gene: TRBV27
D gene: TRBD1
clone size: NA
J gene: TRBJ1-2
CDR3 DNA: TGTGCCAGCAGTCCACAGGGGGCCTCTAACTATGGCTACACCTTC
CDR3 protein: CASSPQGASNYGYTF

V gene: TRBV18
D gene: TRBD2
clone size: NA
J gene: TRBJ2-1
CDR3 DNA: TGTGCCAGCTCGGCCGGGACTAGTGGATACAATGAGCAGTTCTTC
CDR3 protein: CASSAGTSGYNEQFF

V gene: TRBV11-2
D gene: NA
clone size: NA
J gene: TRBJ2-7
CDR3 DNA: TGTGCCAGCAGCACCCAATACGCGGTCTACGAGCAGTACTTC
CDR3 protein: CASSTQYAVYEQYF

V gene: TRBV5-6
D gene: NA
clone size: NA
J gene: TRBJ1-2
CDR3 DNA: TGTGCCAGCAGCTTGGGAGGGCTAAGCTACACCTTC
CDR3 protein: CASSLGGLSYTF

V gene: TRBV4-2
D gene: NA
clone size: NA
J gene: TRBJ1-2
CDR3 DNA: TGTGCCAGCAGCCAAGATCTGAAGGGAGCTAACTATGGCTACACCTTC
CDR3 protein: CASSQDLKGANYGYTF

V gene: TRBV19
D gene: TRBD1
clone size: NA
J gene: TRBJ1-5
CDR3 DNA: TGTGCCAGTAGTGAACAGGGGGAAGCTAGCAATCAGCCCCAGCATTTT
CDR3 protein: CASSEQGEASNQPQHF

V gene: TRBV6-4
D gene: NA
clone size: NA
J gene: TRBJ1-2
CDR3 DNA: TGTGCCAGCAGTGAACCCTCGACAGGCGCGTCCTATGGCTACACCTTC
CDR3 protein: CASSEPSTGASYGYTF

V gene: TRBV24-1
D gene: NA
clone size: NA
J gene: TRBJ1-1
CDR3 DNA: TGTGCCACCAGGGACAGACCTAGGCGATCGACTGAAGCTTTCTTT
CDR3 protein: CATRDRPRRSTEAFF

V gene: TRBV11-2
D gene: TRBD2
clone size: NA
J gene: TRBJ2-7
CDR3 DNA: TGTGCCAGCAGCCAACTTCCGGGACTAGCGGGTGCTGCGGGCGAGCAGTACTTC
CDR3 protein: CASSQLPGLAGAAGEQYF

V gene: TRBV18
D gene: TRBD1
clone size: once
J gene: TRBJ1-1
CDR3 DNA: TGTGCCAGCTCACCAGGGACAGACAGGATCAACACTGAAGCTTTCTTT
CDR3 protein: CASSPGTDRINTEAFF

V gene: TRBV30
D gene: NA
clone size: NA
J gene: TRBJ2-7
CDR3 DNA: TGTGCCTGGAGTGTAGGCAGGTTTGGCGAGCAGTACTTC
CDR3 protein: CAWSVGRFGEQYF